This is a list of T cell receptor beta chains from one sample in a study of shared clonotypes between healthy human individuals. Produced via immunoSEQ multiplex PCR; TCRdb's table is partial and in-frame only. The sample holds about 500,000 clones; about 74% are singletons and the top ten take around 12%. Source material: PBMCs. Receptors originate from a woman aged 40 to 50 in good health. Some clones in this sample may be carry-over from other donors' samples. Each CDR3 is given with its conserved first and last residue. D genes are given only for firm matches. Clone size appears in some rows only: once, few, many, or a class for an expanded clone.

clone size	D gene	V gene	J gene	CDR3 DNA	CDR3 protein
many	-	TRBV18	TRBJ2-1	TGTGCCAGCTCACCAGGAGACAGCTACAATGAGCAGTTCTTC	CASSPGDSYNEQFF
-	-	TRBV5-1	TRBJ2-1	TGCGCCAGCAGCTTGGGGGCGGTACCGACCTACAATGAGCAGTTCTTC	CASSLGAVPTYNEQFF
-	-	TRBV6-5	TRBJ1-3	TGTGCCAGCAGTTACTCCTCTGGAAACACCATATATTTT	CASSYSSGNTIYF
-	-	TRBV7-3	TRBJ2-7	TGTGCCAGCAGCTCCGGCCGGGGCTCCTACGAGCAGTACTTC	CASSSGRGSYEQYF
-	-	TRBV5-1	TRBJ2-2	TGCGCCAGCAGCCCCGAGGGCGTCGGGGAGCTGTTTTTT	CASSPEGVGELFF
-	TRBD1	TRBV28	TRBJ1-3	TGTGCCAGCAGGGTGGACAGGGGCGCAACTGGAAACACCATATATTTT	CASRVDRGATGNTIYF
-	TRBD1	TRBV7-2	TRBJ1-5	TGTGCCAGCAGCTGGGACAGGGGAGGCAATCAGCCCCAGCATTTT	CASSWDRGGNQPQHF
-	-	TRBV7-8	TRBJ2-7	TGTGCCAGCAGCCCAGGTAGCGCCGGGCCCTACGAGCAGTACTTC	CASSPGSAGPYEQYF
many	TRBD2	TRBV30	TRBJ2-4	TGTGCCTGGAGTAGGACTAGCGACATTCAGTACTTC	CAWSRTSDIQYF
-	-	TRBV27	TRBJ2-7	TGTGCCAGCGGGGATTACGAGCAGTACTTC	CASGDYEQYF
-	-	TRBV7-9	TRBJ2-3	TGTGCCAGCAGCTCCCGGACTCTCGGGGGTACAGATACGCAGTATTTT	CASSSRTLGGTDTQYF
many	TRBD1	TRBV7-9	TRBJ2-7	TGTGCCAGCAGTCGAAGGACAGGGTCCTACGAGCAGTACTTC	CASSRRTGSYEQYF
-	-	TRBV5-5	TRBJ2-6	TGTGCCAGCAGCTTACCCGGTCCTGGGGCCAACGTCCTGACTTTC	CASSLPGPGANVLTF
-	TRBD2	TRBV5-1	TRBJ2-5	TGCGCCAGCAGCTTGGGGGGGACTAGCGGGAGTGAGACCCAGTACTTC	CASSLGGTSGSETQYF
once	-	TRBV18	TRBJ2-2	TGTGCCAGCTCACCTATACCCGGGGAGCTGTTTTTT	CASSPIPGELFF
few	-	TRBV7-2	TRBJ2-7	TGTGCCAGCAGCCGTGTGGCCTACGAGCAGTACTTC	CASSRVAYEQYF
-	TRBD1	TRBV5-8	TRBJ2-2	TGTGCCAGCAGCCCGAGACAGGGTGGCACCGGGGAGCTGTTTTTT	CASSPRQGGTGELFF
-	TRBD2	TRBV7-2	TRBJ2-7	TGTGCCAGCGTACCCCTAGCGGGAGTGTTGTACGAGCAGTACTTC	CASVPLAGVLYEQYF
many	-	TRBV7-6	TRBJ1-1	TGTGCCAGCAGCTTATATTCCAGTAATGAAGCTTTCTTT	CASSLYSSNEAFF
-	-	TRBV28	TRBJ2-7	TGTGCCAGCAGCCAAATATCACAGGGCTACGAGCAGTACTTC	CASSQISQGYEQYF
-	-	TRBV7-9	TRBJ1-1	TGTGCCAGCAGCTTAGGAGGAGGATACACTGAAGCTTTCTTT	CASSLGGGYTEAFF
-	-	TRBV4-2	TRBJ1-3	TGTGCCAGCAGCCAGGAGGGCTCTGGAAACACCATATATTTT	CASSQEGSGNTIYF
-	-	TRBV30	TRBJ1-1	TGTGCCTGGAGTGACGGAGGTGAAGCTTTCTTT	CAWSDGGEAFF
-	TRBD2	TRBV19	TRBJ2-7	TGTGCCAGTAGGTCGGGACTAGCGGGATACCACGAGCAGTACTTC	CASRSGLAGYHEQYF
-	-	TRBV5-4	TRBJ2-7	TGTGCCAGCAGCGCGGCGGGCTATTCCTCTTATGAGCAGTACTTC	CASSAAGYSSYEQYF
-	TRBD2	TRBV30	TRBJ2-2	TGTGCCTGGAGTGGGGCGGGGGACACCGGGGAGCTGTTTTTT	CAWSGAGDTGELFF
-	-	TRBV5-1	TRBJ2-3	TGCGCCAGCAGCTCCTCGGGAGCTAGCACAGATACGCAGTATTTT	CASSSSGASTDTQYF
-	TRBD1	TRBV9	TRBJ1-4	TGTGCCAGCAGCACTCGGACAGGGCAGGGTGAAAAACTGTTTTTT	CASSTRTGQGEKLFF
-	-	TRBV7-8	TRBJ2-5	TGTGCCAGCAACCAGGACCCTCGCCAAGAGACCCAGTACTTC	CASNQDPRQETQYF
-	-	TRBV4-2	TRBJ1-2	TGTGCCAGCAGCCCGTATGAGGGTTACGGCGACGGCTACACCTTC	CASSPYEGYGDGYTF
few	TRBD2	TRBV13	TRBJ2-4	TGTGCCAGCAGCTTACTAGCGGAAGGGAACATTCAGTACTTC	CASSLLAEGNIQYF
few	-	TRBV6-1	TRBJ1-5	TGTGCCAGCAGTGAACAACCTGGCAATCAGCCCCAGCATTTT	CASSEQPGNQPQHF
-	-	TRBV6-6	TRBJ2-5	TGTGCCAGCAGTTACTCGGTTGCAGACAGAGAGACCCAGTACTTC	CASSYSVADRETQYF
-	TRBD2	TRBV5-1	TRBJ2-1	TGCGCCAGCAGCCCATACCAGGGACTACGCAATGAGCAGTTCTTC	CASSPYQGLRNEQFF
once	-	TRBV6-6	TRBJ2-3	TGTGCCAGCAGGGGGGAGTGGGGCACAGATACGCAGTATTTT	CASRGEWGTDTQYF
many	-	TRBV6-1	TRBJ1-5	TGTGCCAGCAGGAGCAATAGCAATCAGCCCCAGCATTTT	CASRSNSNQPQHF
-	-	TRBV4-3	TRBJ2-1	TGCGCCAGCAGCCACGGGATCGGCCCCTACAATGAGCAGTTCTTC	CASSHGIGPYNEQFF
-	TRBD2	TRBV5-1	TRBJ2-3	TGCGCCAGCAGCACTAGCGGCCACACAGATACGCAGTATTTT	CASSTSGHTDTQYF
-	-	TRBV30	TRBJ2-7	TGTGCCTGGAGTGTACCCGGGGGCCTGACTGGGCAGTACTTC	CAWSVPGGLTGQYF
once	-	TRBV18	TRBJ2-2	TGTGCCAGCTCACCGTGGGCTAGCGTCCCGAAGGACACCGGGGAGCTGTTTTTT	CASSPWASVPKDTGELFF